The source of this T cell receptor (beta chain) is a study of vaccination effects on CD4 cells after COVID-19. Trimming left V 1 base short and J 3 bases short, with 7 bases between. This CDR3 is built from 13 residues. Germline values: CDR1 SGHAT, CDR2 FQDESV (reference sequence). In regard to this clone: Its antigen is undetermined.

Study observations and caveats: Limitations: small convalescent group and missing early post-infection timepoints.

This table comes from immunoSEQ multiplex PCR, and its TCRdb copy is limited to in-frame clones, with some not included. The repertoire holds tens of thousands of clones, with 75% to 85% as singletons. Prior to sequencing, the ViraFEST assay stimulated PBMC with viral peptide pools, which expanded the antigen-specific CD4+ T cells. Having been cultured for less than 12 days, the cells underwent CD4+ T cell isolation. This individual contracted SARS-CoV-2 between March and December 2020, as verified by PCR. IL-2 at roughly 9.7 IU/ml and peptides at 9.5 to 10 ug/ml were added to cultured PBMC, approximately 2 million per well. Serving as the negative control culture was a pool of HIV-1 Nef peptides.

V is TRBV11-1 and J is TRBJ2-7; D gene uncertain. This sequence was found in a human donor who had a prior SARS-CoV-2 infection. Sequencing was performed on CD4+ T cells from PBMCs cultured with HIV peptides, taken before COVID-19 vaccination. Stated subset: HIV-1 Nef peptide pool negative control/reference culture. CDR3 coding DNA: TGTGCCAGCAGCTTAGGGTGGGGCTACGAGCAGTACTTC. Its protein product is CASSLGWGYEQYF.